Listed below are T cell receptor beta chains from one sample, sequenced in a study of T cell changes during pregnancy in multiple sclerosis. Clones were sequenced by immunoSEQ multiplex PCR, and TCRdb holds only the in-frame ones, with some missing. The table lists approximately 100,000 clones, 90% to 95% of them singletons. The sample in question was peripheral blood, obtained after pregnancy. The receptors stem from a female donor with multiple sclerosis, enrolled in a pregnancy study. CDR3s include the opening cysteine and the closing phenylalanine or tryptophan. A D gene is named only where the DNA matches it firmly. Clone size is shown for a subset of rows, as once, few, many or a class of expanded clone.

J | D | size | V | CDR3 | DNA
TRBJ2-5 | TRBD2 | . | TRBV2 | CASNILAGQETQYF | TGTGCCAGCAACATATTAGCGGGCCAAGAGACCCAGTACTTC
TRBJ1-2 | . | . | TRBV5-1 | CASSFTGGSYGYTF | TGCGCCAGCAGCTTTACAGGAGGGTCCTACGGCTACACCTTC
TRBJ2-7 | TRBD2 | . | TRBV5-6 | CASSSGLAGWSSYEQYF | TGTGCCAGCAGCTCGGGGCTAGCGGGGTGGAGCTCCTACGAGCAGTACTTC
TRBJ1-5 | . | . | TRBV7-2 | CASSPTGSQPQHF | TGTGCCAGCAGCCCAACAGGGAGTCAGCCCCAGCATTTT
TRBJ2-1 | TRBD1 | . | TRBV29-1 | CSVGPTGGNGEQFF | TGCAGCGTTGGTCCCACAGGGGGGAACGGTGAGCAGTTCTTC
TRBJ1-5 | . | . | TRBV2 | CASSELSNQPQHF | TGTGCCAGCAGTGAACTTAGCAATCAGCCCCAGCATTTT
TRBJ1-1 | TRBD1 | once | TRBV2 | CASSNVDRGDTEAFF | TGTGCCAGCAGCAACGTTGACAGGGGTGACACTGAAGCTTTCTTT
TRBJ2-7 | TRBD2 | . | TRBV27 | CASSFERGPYEQYF | TGTGCCAGCAGTTTCGAGCGGGGTCCCTACGAGCAGTACTTC
TRBJ2-3 | TRBD2 | . | TRBV30 | CAWRKVWRGGHTQYF | TGTGCCTGGAGAAAAGTGTGGCGGGGGGGACATACGCAGTATTTT
TRBJ2-3 | . | . | TRBV6-6 | CASSGGLPADTQYF | TGTGCCAGCAGCGGGGGGCTACCGGCAGATACGCAGTATTTT
TRBJ2-1 | TRBD2 | . | TRBV15 | CATSRGGLAGAEPYNEQFF | TGTGCCACCAGCAGAGGGGGACTAGCGGGGGCAGAACCCTACAATGAGCAGTTCTTC
TRBJ1-1 | . | few | TRBV18 | CASSPGAVNTEAFF | TGTGCCAGCTCACCTGGGGCTGTGAACACTGAAGCTTTCTTT
TRBJ2-2 | TRBD1 | . | TRBV7-6 | CASSLEVQGVKGGELFF | TGTGCCAGCAGCTTAGAGGTCCAGGGGGTAAAGGGCGGGGAGCTGTTTTTT
TRBJ1-2 | . | . | TRBV7-2 | CASSPLAADGYTF | TGTGCCAGCAGCCCCTTAGCGGCGGATGGCTACACCTTC
TRBJ2-2 | . | . | TRBV6-5 | CASSYGPINTGELFF | TGTGCCAGCAGTTACGGGCCGATTAACACCGGGGAGCTGTTTTTT
TRBJ1-2 | . | . | TRBV6-1 | CASILTAGDGYTF | TGTGCCAGCATCTTGACGGCGGGGGATGGCTACACCTTC
TRBJ2-1 | . | . | TRBV11-2 | CASSLERGTYNEQFF | TGTGCCAGCAGCCTTGAAAGGGGTACCTACAATGAGCAGTTCTTC
TRBJ2-2 | TRBD1 | . | TRBV6-5 | CASRSQGANTGELFF | TGTGCCAGCAGGTCACAGGGGGCGAACACCGGGGAGCTGTTTTTT
TRBJ2-2 | TRBD1 | . | TRBV7-3 | CASSQNRDRGTGELFF | TGTGCCAGCAGTCAAAACCGGGACAGGGGAACCGGGGAGCTGTTTTTT
TRBJ2-7 | . | . | TRBV5-5 | CASSLGRGDSYEQYF | TGTGCCAGCAGCTTGGGCCGGGGAGACTCCTACGAGCAGTACTTC
TRBJ1-1 | TRBD1 | . | TRBV6-1 | CASNSRDRTNTEAFF | TGTGCCAGCAACAGCCGGGACAGGACGAACACTGAAGCTTTCTTT
TRBJ2-3 | TRBD2 | . | TRBV2 | CASSGLAGGSTDTQYF | TGTGCCAGCAGTGGGTTAGCGGGGGGCAGCACAGATACGCAGTATTTT
TRBJ1-3 | TRBD1 | . | TRBV15 | CATGTGAVGNTIYF | TGTGCCACCGGGACAGGGGCCGTTGGAAACACCATATATTTT
TRBJ2-5 | TRBD1 | . | TRBV9 | CASSTSGTDKETQYF | TGTGCCAGCAGCACCTCCGGGACAGATAAAGAGACCCAGTACTTC
TRBJ2-1 | TRBD2 | . | TRBV7-2 | CASSLDGLGINEQFF | TGTGCCAGCAGCTTAGATGGACTAGGAATTAATGAGCAGTTCTTC
TRBJ1-4 | TRBD1 | . | TRBV7-6 | CASSLDPRTGNEDEKLFF | TGTGCCAGCAGCTTGGATCCGAGGACAGGGAATGAGGATGAAAAACTGTTTTTT
TRBJ2-5 | TRBD2 | . | TRBV9 | CASSPDSGGQETQYF | TGTGCCAGCAGCCCTGATAGCGGGGGGCAAGAGACCCAGTACTTC
TRBJ1-6 | TRBD1 | . | TRBV7-9 | CASSVWDRGNSPLHF | TGTGCCAGCAGCGTTTGGGACAGGGGGAATTCACCCCTCCACTTT
TRBJ2-3 | . | . | TRBV7-8 | CASSLVTSSDTQYF | TGTGCCAGCAGCTTAGTTACTAGCAGTGATACGCAGTATTTT
TRBJ2-2 | TRBD2 | . | TRBV4-2 | CASSPTGGGTGELFF | TGTGCCAGCAGCCCTACCGGGGGGGGCACCGGGGAGCTGTTTTTT
TRBJ1-2 | . | . | TRBV27 | CASSFTGGNGYTF | TGTGCCAGCAGTTTTACGGGGGGGAATGGCTACACCTTC
TRBJ2-7 | . | . | TRBV5-4 | CASSLFSSGGSEQYF | TGTGCCAGCAGCTTGTTTTCGTCAGGGGGGTCCGAGCAGTACTTC
TRBJ2-3 | . | . | TRBV6-5 | CASSRFAGRTDTQYF | TGTGCCAGCAGCCGTTTCGCGGGTCGCACAGATACGCAGTATTTT
TRBJ1-2 | . | . | TRBV7-2 | CASSLRGASYGYTF | TGTGCCAGCAGCTTACGAGGTGCGAGCTATGGCTACACCTTC
TRBJ1-1 | . | . | TRBV5-1 | CASSKFPGWGEGMNTEAFF | TGCGCCAGCAGCAAATTTCCGGGGTGGGGGGAAGGAATGAACACTGAAGCTTTCTTT
TRBJ1-2 | . | . | TRBV19 | CASSIRSGRYGYTF | TGTGCCAGTAGTATTCGGTCAGGGCGGTATGGCTACACCTTC
TRBJ1-2 | . | . | TRBV4-1 | CASTQTLGEFYGYTF | TGCGCCAGCACACAAACCCTGGGAGAATTCTATGGCTACACCTTC
TRBJ1-2 | . | once | TRBV27 | CASSPSGSGYTF | TGTGCCAGCAGCCCGAGCGGGAGCGGCTACACCTTC
TRBJ2-3 | . | . | TRBV5-1 | CASSLGPAGPILTSTDTQYF | TGCGCCAGCAGCTTGGGCCCGGCGGGGCCCATTCTGACTAGCACAGATACGCAGTATTTT
TRBJ2-5 | . | . | TRBV11-2 | CASSLESGSQETQYF | TGTGCCAGCAGCTTAGAGAGCGGGTCACAAGAGACCCAGTACTTC
TRBJ2-7 | . | . | TRBV18 | CASSPLHGSDFSSYEQYF | TGTGCCAGCTCACCACTGCACGGGTCGGACTTCTCCTCCTACGAGCAGTACTTC
TRBJ1-1 | . | medium-sized | TRBV4-2 | CASSHTDSTMNTEAFF | TGTGCCAGCAGCCACACAGACAGTACAATGAACACTGAAGCTTTCTTT
TRBJ2-1 | TRBD1 | . | TRBV14 | CASSQGGTGFNEQFF | TGTGCCAGCAGCCAAGGAGGGACAGGTTTCAATGAGCAGTTCTTC
TRBJ2-7 | TRBD1 | . | TRBV6-5 | CASRTGQGYYEQYF | TGTGCCAGCAGGACGGGACAGGGGTATTACGAGCAGTACTTC
TRBJ1-4 | . | . | TRBV9 | CASSVSWGTSEKLFF | TGTGCCAGCAGCGTATCTTGGGGGACTTCGGAAAAACTGTTTTTT
TRBJ1-6 | TRBD1 | once | TRBV6-1 | CASSEVRQGLRPLHF | TGTGCCAGCAGTGAAGTTAGACAGGGTCTTAGGCCCCTCCACTTT
TRBJ1-1 | TRBD1 | . | TRBV9 | CASSFTGGALDTEAFF | TGTGCCAGCAGCTTTACAGGGGGCGCTTTGGACACTGAAGCTTTCTTT
TRBJ2-5 | . | . | TRBV30 | CASLGEQETQYF | TGTGCCTCGCTCGGGGAGCAAGAGACCCAGTACTTC
TRBJ1-5 | TRBD1 | . | TRBV9 | CASSPGTDRRPQHF | TGTGCCAGCAGCCCCGGGACAGATCGTCGGCCCCAGCATTTT
TRBJ2-6 | . | . | TRBV19 | CASSPHSGSGANVLTF | TGTGCCAGTAGTCCCCATAGTGGCTCTGGGGCCAACGTCCTGACTTTC
TRBJ1-1 | . | . | TRBV19 | CASSIGLWNTEAFF | TGTGCCAGTAGTATAGGACTGTGGAACACTGAAGCTTTCTTT
TRBJ2-5 | . | . | TRBV5-1 | CASSLGAETQETQYF | TGCGCCAGCAGCTTGGGAGCGGAAACTCAAGAGACCCAGTACTTC
TRBJ1-2 | TRBD1 | . | TRBV9 | CASSVGDRVFENYGYTF | TGTGCCAGCAGCGTAGGGGACAGGGTTTTCGAAAACTATGGCTACACCTTC
TRBJ2-2 | . | . | TRBV5-4 | CASSLNRDVGLTGELFF | TGTGCCAGCAGCTTAAACAGGGACGTAGGCCTCACCGGGGAGCTGTTTTTT
TRBJ2-5 | . | . | TRBV7-6 | CASSLYWGGRANETQYF | TGTGCCAGCAGCTTATATTGGGGTGGCAGGGCCAATGAGACCCAGTACTTC
TRBJ2-1 | TRBD2 | . | TRBV2 | CASSGAGGHNEQFF | TGTGCCAGCAGTGGGGCGGGGGGGCACAATGAGCAGTTCTTC
TRBJ2-7 | . | . | TRBV11-3 | CASSFGDFYEQYF | TGTGCCAGCAGCTTCGGGGACTTCTACGAGCAGTACTTC
TRBJ2-3 | . | . | TRBV27 | CASSLSGFWGGATASTDTQYF | TGTGCCAGCAGTTTATCGGGCTTTTGGGGCGGGGCTACTGCAAGCACAGATACGCAGTATTTT
TRBJ2-7 | . | many | TRBV27 | CASSWAGATYEQYF | TGTGCCAGCAGTTGGGCAGGGGCTACCTACGAGCAGTACTTC